These 9 T cell receptor beta chains came from one sample sequenced in a study of blood T cell repertoires in COVID-19. The data were produced by immunoSEQ multiplex PCR, yet TCRdb's version contains in-frame clones alone and is incomplete. The sample yields roughly 81,000 clones, about 83% seen once. The sequenced material came from peripheral blood. These receptor sequences come from a woman aged 70-85 years with acute or convalescent COVID-19.

This chain links TRBV2 with TRBJ2-4; 8 nucleotides align to TRBD1. The trim removed 6 bases at V and 9 bases at J, leaving 4 bases unmatched. CDR1 and CDR2 (germline): SNHLY, FYNNEI. This CDR3 is built from 12 residues. The CDR3: CASSDRGSIQYF. The CDR3 DNA reads TGTGCCAGCAGCGACAGGGGAAGCATTCAGTACTTC.

The gene calls are TRBV6-5 and TRBJ1-1; D not resolved. Deletions cut 0 bases from V and 10 bases from J, with 15 bases between. CDR1 and CDR2 from the germline V gene are MNHEY and SVGAGI. The CDR3 is made up of 14 amino acids. The CDR3 nucleotides read TGTGCCAGCAGTTACTCGAGAGGGCAAGTAGGAGCTTTCTTT. Encoded protein: CASSYSRGQVGAFF.

This clone appeared once. The V gene is TRBV5-4, the J gene TRBJ1-1; 8 nucleotides match TRBD1. Germline values: CDR1 SGHNT, CDR2 YYREEE (reference sequence). The CDR3 is made up of 16 amino acids. V was clipped by 3 bases and J by 3 bases; unmatched bases: 10. The CDR3 region has the DNA TGTGCCAGCAGCTCGAAACTCAGGGGGCCTGACACTGAAGCTTTCTTT. The encoded protein is CASSSKLRGPDTEAFF.

The chain employs TRBV6-5 and TRBJ2-5; no firm D call. V lost 5 bases to trimming and J lost 4 bases, with 14 bases between them. Germline V gene lookup returns CDR1 MNHEY and CDR2 SVGAGI. The CDR3 runs to 14 residues. As DNA, the CDR3 is TGTGCCAGCAGTCTTAGAGTCCTTGCAGAGACCCAGTACTTC. Translated: CASSLRVLAETQYF.

CDR3 loop: CASSMQGGYQPQHF. The CDR3 coding sequence is TGTGCCAGTAGTATGCAGGGTGGGTATCAGCCCCAGCATTTT. This chain links TRBV19 with TRBJ1-5; perhaps TRBD1 as D (5 bases). The V gene's germline CDR1 is LNHDA and CDR2 SQIVND (reference sequence). The CDR3 length is 14 residues. The V and J ends lost 3 bases and 5 bases respectively, with 11 bases between them.

The J gene is TRBJ2-7, the V gene TRBV5-6, with 8 bases identical to TRBD1. J was trimmed by 3 bases and V by 4 bases; bases with no gene match: 9. CDR3 length: 15 amino acids. CDR1 and CDR2 (germline): SGHDT, YYEEEE. The CDR3 DNA is TGTGCCAGCAGCGAGGACCCGACAGGGGACTACGAGCAGTACTTC. Translation gives CASSEDPTGDYEQYF.

The chain combines TRBV15 with TRBJ1-3; D not certain. Deletions cut 0 bases from V and 2 bases from J, with 8 bases between. The CDR3 covers 15 residues. Germline lookup yields CDR1 LNHNV and CDR2 YYDKDF (reference sequence). This CDR3 is CATSRDRLPGNTIYF. The CDR3 DNA is TGTGCCACCAGCAGAGACAGGCTCCCTGGAAACACCATATATTTT.

The J gene is TRBJ2-1, the V gene TRBV29-1, with 8 nucleotides matching TRBD2. The CDR3 runs to 13 residues. Trimming removed 5 bases from V and 4 bases from J; junction bases left unmatched: 4. Germline V lookup: CDR1 SQVTM, CDR2 ANQGSEA. The CDR3 protein is CSVQRGSYNEQFF. The CDR3, as DNA: TGCAGCGTTCAGCGGGGGTCATACAATGAGCAGTTCTTC.

The rearrangement joins TRBV4-1 to TRBJ2-7; D possibly corresponds to TRBD1 (6 bases). Germline V gives CDR1 MGHRA, CDR2 YSYEKL. This CDR3 has 15 amino acids. V gave up 0 bases and J gave up 7 bases, with 16 bases separating them. CDR3 nucleotide sequence: TGCGCCAGCAGCCAAGACATCAGGGGCGAGTGGGAGCAGTACTTC. As protein: CASSQDIRGEWEQYF.